The 30 T cell receptor beta chains listed next were all sequenced from one sample in a study of vaccination effects on CD4 cells after COVID-19. With the ViraFEST assay, the study expanded antigen-specific CD4+ T cells using viral peptide pools, then sequenced them. Following culture for approximately ten days, CD4+ T cells were isolated. Vaccinees lacked prior SARS-CoV-2 infection and tested negative for nucleocapsid antibodies. The antigens for these receptors are not known. TCRdb keeps only in-frame clones here, not all; method: immunoSEQ multiplex PCR. The sample contains about 73,000 clones, roughly 74% of which appear only once. The sample in question was CD4+ T cells from PBMCs cultured with HCoV-NL63 spike peptides, obtained before COVID-19 vaccination. The receptors stem from a human donor who received a COVID-19 vaccine.

V gene TRBV10-2 combines with J gene TRBJ1-4; D gene uncertain. Germline CDR1 reads WSHSY; CDR2 reads SAAADI. Deletions cut 8 bases from V and 8 bases from J, with 18 bases between. CDR3 length: 14 amino acids. CDR3 nucleotide sequence: TGCGCCAGCCTCCAGACCGGGTCGGAAGAAAAACTGTTTTTT. Translated, it gives CASLQTGSEEKLFF.

The chain is built from TRBV19 and TRBJ2-1, with 11 bases fitting TRBD2. With V trimmed by 5 bases and J by 8 bases, 8 bases remained unmatched. Germline CDR1 LNHDA, CDR2 SQIVND (reference sequence). This CDR3 is built from 15 residues. CDR3 sequence (DNA): TGTGCCAGTAGTGCCCTAGCGGGGGGCGAATATGAGCAGTTCTTC. Protein: CASSALAGGEYEQFF.

This clone appeared a few times. The chain links TRBV6-5 to TRBJ1-5, with unresolved D. The CDR3 length is 14 residues. Trimming removed 0 bases from V and 6 bases from J, with 9 bases in between. Germline V gene sequence: CDR1 MNHEY, CDR2 SVGAGI. The CDR3 reads CASSYSRFGQPQHF. The CDR3 nucleotides read TGTGCCAGCAGTTACTCGCGTTTCGGTCAGCCCCAGCATTTT.

A few counts support this clone. The chain couples TRBV19 to TRBJ2-2; D tentatively reads TRBD1 or TRBD2 (5 bases each). Germline CDR1 and CDR2: LNHDA and SQIVND (reference sequence). CDR3 size: 15 residues. The V and J ends lost 5 bases and 0 bases respectively, with 10 bases between them. CDR3 nucleotides: TGTGCCAGTAGTCGAGGGGACGCGAACACCGGGGAGCTGTTTTTT. Its protein product is CASSRGDANTGELFF.

The chain links TRBV3-1 (or the pseudogene TRBV3-2) to TRBJ2-5; 7 bases are shared with TRBD1. Trimming at V came to 4 bases and at J to 9 bases, leaving 2 bases not matched to a gene. CDR1 and CDR2 from the germline V gene are LGHDT and YNNKEL (reference sequence). There are 11 residues in the CDR3. CDR3 coding DNA: TGTGCCAGCAGCCGACAGGGAGCCCAGTACTTC. Amino acids: CASSRQGAQYF.

This clone was observed a handful of times. V and J are TRBV11-2 and TRBJ1-1; the match to TRBD1 covers 8 bases. This CDR3 is 18 amino acids long. The V gene end was trimmed by 3 bases and the J gene end by 5 bases; junction bases not matched to a gene: 17. Germline V gene sequence: CDR1 SGHAT, CDR2 FQNNGV. The CDR3 protein is CASSFAGGQALGRTEAFF. The DNA for the CDR3 is TGTGCCAGCAGCTTTGCCGGGGGACAGGCTTTAGGGAGAACTGAAGCTTTCTTT.

V gene TRBV5-1 combines with J gene TRBJ1-6; D is perhaps TRBD1 (6 bases). The germline V and J ends were trimmed by 4 bases and 7 bases, with 12 bases remaining between them. The CDR3 is 14 residues long. The germline CDR1 and CDR2 sequences are SGHRS and YFSETQ. The CDR3: CASSTGQPNSPLHF. The CDR3 region has the DNA TGCGCCAGCAGCACCGGACAGCCCAATTCACCCCTCCACTTT. Full variable domain (outside the CDR3, taken from reference TRBV5-1 and TRBJ1-6): KAGVTQTPRYLIKTRGQQVTLSCSPISGHRSVSWYQQTPGQGLQFLFEYFSETQRNKGNFPGRFSGRQFSNSRSEMNVSTLELGDSALYLCASSTGQPNSPLHFGNGTRLTVT.

The chain employs TRBV11-1 and TRBJ1-3; possible D gene TRBD1, 5 bases. Germline-derived CDR1 and CDR2 are SGHAT and FQDESV (reference sequence). The CDR3 length is 14 residues. V was trimmed by 5 bases and J by 0 bases, leaving 8 bases between them. In nucleotides, the CDR3 is TGTGCCAGCAGCAAGGGGCTCTCTGGAAACACCATATATTTT. This sequence encodes CASSKGLSGNTIYF. The whole variable domain, filled in from reference TRBV11-1 and TRBJ1-3, reads EAEVAQSPRYKITEKSQAVAFWCDPISGHATLYWYRQILGQGPELLVQFQDESVVDDSQLPKDRFSAERLKGVDSTLKIQPAELGDSAMYLCASSKGLSGNTIYFGEGSWLTVV.

The rearrangement joins TRBV5-4 to TRBJ2-3, with D perhaps matching TRBD2 (5 bases). The CDR3 consists of 14 residues. The germline CDR1 and CDR2 sequences are SGHNT and YYREEE (reference sequence). V lost 0 bases and J lost 5, with 10 bases in between. The CDR3: CASSLGLTQDTQYF. The CDR3 DNA sequence: TGTGCCAGCAGCTTGGGACTAACACAAGATACGCAGTATTTT.

The V gene is TRBV7-3, the J gene TRBJ1-6; D remains ambiguous. CDR3 length: 15 amino acids. The germline V and J ends were trimmed by 6 bases and 0 bases, with 9 bases remaining between them. CDR1 and CDR2 (germline): SGHTA, FQGTGA. The CDR3 nucleotides are TGTGCCAGCAGACTCTCGAGCTCCTATAATTCACCCCTCCACTTT. It specifies CASRLSSSYNSPLHF.

V gene TRBV14 combines with J gene TRBJ2-1, with TRBD2 identical over 7 bases. V was clipped by 1 base and J by 2 bases; unmatched bases: 5. The CDR3 has 16 residues. The V gene's germline CDR1 is SGHDN and CDR2 FVKESK. CDR3 loop: CASSQVAGVTYNEQFF. CDR3 DNA: TGTGCCAGCAGCCAAGTCGCGGGGGTTACCTACAATGAGCAGTTCTTC.

The rearrangement uses TRBV6-1 and TRBJ2-5, with D unresolved. The V end lost 1 base, the J end lost 2 bases, and 5 bases lay between the germline ends. Germline V gives CDR1 MNHNS, CDR2 SASEGT. CDR3 length: 13 residues. CDR3 DNA sequence: TGTGCCAGCAGTGAAGGGATGCAAGAGACCCAGTACTTC. Translation gives CASSEGMQETQYF.

The chain uses TRBV5-6 and TRBJ1-6; 7 bases map to TRBD1. This CDR3 has 17 residues. Germline CDR1 and CDR2: SGHDT and YYEEEE. The V segment lost 3 bases and the J segment 10 bases; nucleotides outside the gene matches: 16. Here the CDR3 reads CASSSPLDRAAESPLHF. In DNA form, the CDR3 reads TGTGCCAGCAGCTCCCCTCTTGACAGGGCGGCCGAGTCACCCCTCCACTTT.

This chain links TRBV6-2 or TRBV6-3 with TRBJ2-5, with TRBD2 matching 13 bases. CDR1 and CDR2 from the germline V gene are MNHEY and SVGEGT. This CDR3 contains 17 residues. With V trimmed by 6 bases and J by 6 bases, 13 bases remained unmatched. The CDR3 coding sequence is TGTGCCAGCAGCTTAACCGCCGGACTAGCGGGGGAACAGACCCAGTACTTC. It yields the protein CASSLTAGLAGEQTQYF.

The CDR3 DNA is TGTGCCAGCAGCTTAACAGGGGGTATTACCGGGGAGCTGTTTTTT. It translates to CASSLTGGITGELFF. J is TRBJ2-2 and V is TRBV11-2; TRBD1 agrees at 8 bases. The V gene's germline CDR1 is SGHAT and CDR2 FQNNGV. Trimming cost V 2 bases and J 5 bases; bases outside gene matches: 4. The CDR3 contains 15 residues.

This chain connects TRBV14 to TRBJ2-3; D may be TRBD2 (6 bases). V was clipped by 5 bases and J by 4 bases, with 19 bases between them. The CDR3 contains 16 residues. Per germline, CDR1 SGHDN and CDR2 FVKESK. CDR3 region: CASSAPGLLSSDTQYF. CDR3 bases: TGTGCCAGCAGCGCGCCGGGACTTTTAAGCTCAGATACGCAGTATTTT.

The chain couples TRBV10-3 to TRBJ1-1; 12 positions agree with TRBD1. V lost 6 bases and J lost 1; bases outside the gene matches: 0. CDR3 length: 14 amino acids. The germline gives CDR1 ENHRY, CDR2 SYGVKD. DNA of the CDR3: TGTGCCATCAGGGGACAGGGGGCGAACACTGAAGCTTTCTTT. It translates to CAIRGQGANTEAFF.

The V gene is TRBV6-6, the J gene TRBJ1-2; a possible D gene is TRBD1 (5 bases). CDR1 is MNHNY and CDR2 is SVGAGI in the germline V gene (reference sequence). Between the trimmed V and J ends, which lost 2 bases and 4 bases, there was a span of 17 bases. The CDR3 sequence is 16 residues long. Here the CDR3 reads CASSYGVSGGAYGYTF. CDR3 nucleotide sequence: TGTGCCAGCAGTTACGGAGTTAGCGGGGGTGCCTATGGCTACACCTTC.

This chain connects TRBV4-3 to TRBJ2-2; 10 nucleotides align to TRBD2. The CDR3 runs 16 residues. Trimming at V came to 0 bases and at J to 6 bases, leaving 4 bases not matched to a gene. In germline, CDR1 is LGHNA, CDR2 YSLEER. CDR3 residues: CASSQDISGGAGELFF. The CDR3 DNA reads TGCGCCAGCAGCCAAGATATAAGCGGGGGGGCCGGGGAGCTGTTTTTT.

This clone is a singleton in its sample. The chain has TRBV18 and TRBJ2-1; the D is unclear. CDR1 KGHSH and CDR2 LQKENI come from the germline V gene. V was pared by 2 bases and J by 8 bases, with 7 bases between. The CDR3 consists of 12 residues. The CDR3 spells CASSPIAHEQFF. In DNA form, the CDR3 reads TGTGCCAGCTCACCAATAGCACATGAGCAGTTCTTC.

The chain couples TRBV28 to TRBJ1-5; D possibly corresponds to TRBD1 (5 bases). This CDR3 comprises 13 residues. Germline values: CDR1 MDHEN, CDR2 SYDVKM. V gave up 7 bases and J gave up 7 bases, with 14 bases separating them. CDR3 sequence reads: CASITGGLQPQHF. CDR3 DNA sequence: TGTGCCAGCATTACTGGGGGTTTACAGCCCCAGCATTTT.

This clone was detected once. The chain uses TRBV6-5 and TRBJ2-1; TRBD2 matches 8 bases. Germline CDR1 is MNHEY and CDR2 is SVGAGI. Trimming took 6 bases from V and 7 from J; bases not matched to a gene: 2. This CDR3 comprises 12 residues. CDR3 protein: CASRRGGNEQFF. CDR3 nucleotide sequence: TGTGCCAGCAGACGGGGGGGGAATGAGCAGTTCTTC.

The chain links TRBV2 to TRBJ1-1; D ambiguous. Germline V gene sequence: CDR1 SNHLY, CDR2 FYNNEI. The CDR3 spans 15 residues. V shed 6 bases and J shed 2 bases, with 16 bases lying between them. The CDR3 protein is CASRGIIRTNTEAFF. Written as DNA, the CDR3 is TGTGCCAGCAGGGGGATCATCAGAACCAACACTGAAGCTTTCTTT.

The chain couples TRBV12-1 to TRBJ2-7. TRBV12-1 is reported as a pseudogene. The CDR3 is 15 residues long. The CDR3 loop reads CASSLSLSPSYEQYV. The CDR3 nucleotides read TGTGCCAGCAGCTTATCGTTGTCGCCCTCCTACGAGCAGTACGTC.

The chain has TRBV7-8 and TRBJ2-7; D is possibly TRBD2 (5 bases). The ends were cut back, 2 bases at V and 2 bases at J, with 10 bases in the middle. The CDR3 sequence is 14 residues long. Germline V gives CDR1 SGHVS, CDR2 FQNEAQ. The CDR3 nucleotides are TGTGCCAGCAGCTTACAAGCGGTAACCTACGAGCAGTACGTC. Translation gives CASSLQAVTYEQYV.

The chain recombines TRBV15 with TRBJ2-4, with 8 bases that match TRBD1. The J segment lost 7 bases and the V segment lost 1 base, leaving 9 bases of the junction unmatched. This CDR3 has 16 residues. CDR1 LNHNV and CDR2 YYDKDF come from the germline V gene (reference sequence). The CDR3 nucleotides read TGTGCCACCAGCAGAGTAAACGGACAGGGACGGAACATTCAGTACTTC. Protein product: CATSRVNGQGRNIQYF.

A note on this clone: The sample carries other DNA sequences with the same CDR3. The rearrangement joins TRBV7-3 to TRBJ1-1, with D possibly being TRBD1 (5 bases). V lost 3 bases to trimming and J lost 0 bases, with 5 bases between them. Germline V gives CDR1 SGHTA, CDR2 FQGTGA. CDR3 size: 13 residues. CDR3 region: CASSLTVNTEAFF. The CDR3 DNA reads TGTGCCAGCAGCTTGACAGTGAACACTGAAGCTTTCTTT.

This chain links TRBV4-1 with TRBJ2-1; 10 bases match TRBD2. The CDR3 length is 19 residues. V gave up 1 base and J gave up 0 bases; unmatched junction bases: 9. Germline values: CDR1 MGHRA, CDR2 YSYEKL. CDR3 coding DNA: TGCGCCAGCAGCCAAGGAGAAGCGGGGGGGCGTAGCTCCTACAATGAGCAGTTCTTC. This encodes CASSQGEAGGRSSYNEQFF.

V gene TRBV24-1 combines with J gene TRBJ2-3; D remains unclear. Per the germline V gene, CDR1 is KGHDR and CDR2 is SFDVKD. The CDR3 is 14 amino acids. Trimming took 4 bases from V and 0 from J, leaving 7 bases between them. The CDR3 DNA reads TGTGCCACCAGTGAGTCAAGTAGCACAGATACGCAGTATTTT. Its protein is CATSESSSTDTQYF.

A few counts support this clone. This rearrangement joins TRBV27 to TRBJ2-2, with D hard to call. The CDR3 has 12 amino acids. CDR1 is MNHEY and CDR2 is SMNVEV in the germline V gene (reference sequence). The V and J ends lost 5 bases and 8 bases respectively, with 9 bases between them. The CDR3 here is CASSPLRGELFF. DNA of the CDR3: TGTGCCAGCAGTCCCCTTAGGGGGGAGCTGTTTTTT.